Each of the 9 T cell receptor beta chains below was sequenced from the same sample in a study of T cells in Graves' hyperthyroidism and ophthalmopathy. From RNA transcripts, TCR beta CDR3 regions were amplified. During a first-round RT-PCR of the TCR CDR3, the HTBI primer set was used. TCRdb used MiXCR to reprocess the multiplex PCR reads, holding one entry per CDR3 protein. The data show 350,000 to 400,000 distinct CDR3 sequences, 15% to 20% seen once. The sample consisted of blood. These receptors all come from a woman younger than 30 with Graves' hyperthyroidism.

The sample holds many counts of this clonotype. V is TRBV6-2 or TRBV6-3 and J is TRBJ2-7; D is ambiguous. V shed 0 bases and J shed 0 bases, with 9 bases lying between them. The CDR3 spans 15 residues. Germline loops: CDR1 MNHEY, CDR2 SVGEGT. Here the CDR3 DNA reads TGTGCCAGCAGTTACTCTCTCGGAATCTCCTACGAGCAGTACTTC. This encodes CASSYSLGISYEQYF.

This clonotype was seen many times. The chain combines TRBV6-1 with TRBJ2-5; D gene ambiguous. Germline V gene data show CDR1 as MNHNS and CDR2 as SASEGT. This CDR3 spans 13 amino acids. The V and J ends lost 0 bases and 2 bases respectively, with 4 bases between them. The CDR3 coding sequence is TGTGCCAGCAGTGAAGCCCCTCAAGAGACCCAGTACTTC. It encodes CASSEAPQETQYF.

This clonotype has at least ten counts. The V and J genes are TRBV19 and TRBJ1-5, with 9 bases lining up with TRBD1. With 8 bases clipped from V and 2 bases from J, the junction kept 10 bases outside the gene matches. Germline V gene sequence: CDR1 LNHDA, CDR2 SQIVND (reference sequence). The CDR3 length is 16 residues. CDR3 DNA sequence: TGTGCCAGTGGAAACCCGACAGGGGGTGGCAATCAGCCCCAGCATTTT. Encoded protein: CASGNPTGGGNQPQHF.

There are many counts of this clonotype. The chain employs TRBV7-8 and TRBJ1-2; D uncertain. Trimming pared 3 bases from V and 8 bases from J, leaving 10 bases between. This CDR3 has 12 amino acids. Germline loops: CDR1 SGHVS, CDR2 FQNEAQ. CDR3 bases: TGTGCCAGCAGCTTGGGCGCTAGGGGCTACACCTTC. It codes for CASSLGARGYTF.

This clonotype was recorded at least ten times. The CDR3 sequence is CASAGYSGNTIYF. DNA for the CDR3: TGTGCCAGTGCAGGGTACTCTGGAAACACCATATATTTT. The gene calls are TRBV2 and TRBJ1-3; possible D gene TRBD1, 5 bases. This CDR3 has 13 residues. CDR1 SNHLY and CDR2 FYNNEI come from the germline V gene. V was trimmed by 9 bases and J by 0 bases, leaving 9 bases between them.

This clonotype was found once. One end of the junction is discordant with germline, which a read error may explain. The chain combines TRBV6-1 with TRBJ2-5; D not resolved. The CDR3 length is 14 residues. Germline CDR1 is MNHNS and CDR2 is SASEGT. CDR3 in DNA: TGTGCCATCAGTGAGAACCTGGTACAAGAGACCCAGTACTTC. Translation: CAISENLVQETQYF.

This clonotype was seen many times. The CDR3 loop is CASSSPGQLYGYTF. DNA of the CDR3: TGTGCCAGCAGTTCCCCGGGGCAGCTCTATGGCTACACCTTC. This chain links TRBV6-5 with TRBJ1-2, with TRBD1 as a possible D gene (5 bases). The CDR3 length is 14 residues. V dropped 4 bases and J dropped 4 bases, with 13 bases sitting between them. Germline V CDR1 and CDR2: MNHEY, SVGAGI.

This clonotype was recorded many times. The rearrangement joins TRBV28 to TRBJ2-2; no definite D call. The length of the CDR3 is 11 residues. Germline assignment: CDR1 MDHEN and CDR2 SYDVKM. The V and J ends lost 3 bases and 7 bases respectively, with 3 bases between them. In nucleotides, the CDR3 is TGTGCCAGCAGTTTCGGCGGGGAGCTGTTTTTT. Residues: CASSFGGELFF.

In this sample, this clonotype turned up many times. The chain has TRBV5-1 and TRBJ1-2; the D gene is possibly TRBD1 (6 bases). With 4 bases removed from V and 8 bases from J, the gap between germline ends came to 15 bases. There are 13 residues in the CDR3. Germline loops: CDR1 SGHRS, CDR2 YFSETQ. CDR3 region: CASSLRGDHGYTF. For the CDR3, the DNA is TGCGCCAGCAGCCTTAGGGGGGATCACGGCTACACCTTC.